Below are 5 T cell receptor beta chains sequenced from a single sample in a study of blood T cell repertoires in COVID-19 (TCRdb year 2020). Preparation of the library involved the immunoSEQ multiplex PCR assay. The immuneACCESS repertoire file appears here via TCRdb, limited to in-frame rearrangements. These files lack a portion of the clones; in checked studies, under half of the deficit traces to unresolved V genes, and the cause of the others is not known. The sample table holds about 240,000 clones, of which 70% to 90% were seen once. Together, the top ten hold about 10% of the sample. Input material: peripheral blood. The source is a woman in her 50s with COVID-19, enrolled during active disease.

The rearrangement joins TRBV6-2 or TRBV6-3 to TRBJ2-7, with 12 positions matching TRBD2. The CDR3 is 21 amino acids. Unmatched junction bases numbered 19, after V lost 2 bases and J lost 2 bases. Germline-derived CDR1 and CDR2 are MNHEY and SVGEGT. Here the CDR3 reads CASSYRGSGTGASGGAYEQYF. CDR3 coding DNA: TGTGCCAGCAGTTACCGCGGCTCCGGGACAGGGGCTAGCGGGGGGGCCTACGAGCAGTACTTC.

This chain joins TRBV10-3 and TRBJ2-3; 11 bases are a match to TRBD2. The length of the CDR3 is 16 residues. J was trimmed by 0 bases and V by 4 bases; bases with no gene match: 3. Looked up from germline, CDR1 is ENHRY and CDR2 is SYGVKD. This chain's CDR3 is CAISALAGGSTDTQYF. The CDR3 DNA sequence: TGTGCCATCAGTGCTCTAGCGGGGGGCAGCACAGATACGCAGTATTTT.

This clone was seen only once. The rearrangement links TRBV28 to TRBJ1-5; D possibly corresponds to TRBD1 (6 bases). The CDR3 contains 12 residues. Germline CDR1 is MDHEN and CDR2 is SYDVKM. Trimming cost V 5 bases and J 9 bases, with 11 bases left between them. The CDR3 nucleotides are TGTGCCAGCAGTAAGGGGGTTGGGCCCCAGCATTTT. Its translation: CASSKGVGPQHF.

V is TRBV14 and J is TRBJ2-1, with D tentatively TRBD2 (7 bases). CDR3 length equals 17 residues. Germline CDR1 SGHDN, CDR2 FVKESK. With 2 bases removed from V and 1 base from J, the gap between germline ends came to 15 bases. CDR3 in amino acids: CASSQRGGLASYNEQFF. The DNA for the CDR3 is TGTGCCAGCAGCCAAAGGGGGGGGCTAGCATCCTACAATGAGCAGTTCTTC.

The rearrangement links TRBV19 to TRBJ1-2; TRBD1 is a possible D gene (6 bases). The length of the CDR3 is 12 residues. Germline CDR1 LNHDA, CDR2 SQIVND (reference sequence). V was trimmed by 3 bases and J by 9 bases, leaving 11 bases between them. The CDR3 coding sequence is TGTGCCAGTAGTATTGGACAGAACAGCTACACCTTC. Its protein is CASSIGQNSYTF. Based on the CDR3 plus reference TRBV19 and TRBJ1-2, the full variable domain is DGGITQSPKYLFRKEGQNVTLSCEQNLNHDAMYWYRQDPGQGLRLIYYSQIVNDFQKGDIAEGYSVSREKKESFPLTVTSAQKNPTAFYLCASSIGQNSYTFGSGTRLTVV.